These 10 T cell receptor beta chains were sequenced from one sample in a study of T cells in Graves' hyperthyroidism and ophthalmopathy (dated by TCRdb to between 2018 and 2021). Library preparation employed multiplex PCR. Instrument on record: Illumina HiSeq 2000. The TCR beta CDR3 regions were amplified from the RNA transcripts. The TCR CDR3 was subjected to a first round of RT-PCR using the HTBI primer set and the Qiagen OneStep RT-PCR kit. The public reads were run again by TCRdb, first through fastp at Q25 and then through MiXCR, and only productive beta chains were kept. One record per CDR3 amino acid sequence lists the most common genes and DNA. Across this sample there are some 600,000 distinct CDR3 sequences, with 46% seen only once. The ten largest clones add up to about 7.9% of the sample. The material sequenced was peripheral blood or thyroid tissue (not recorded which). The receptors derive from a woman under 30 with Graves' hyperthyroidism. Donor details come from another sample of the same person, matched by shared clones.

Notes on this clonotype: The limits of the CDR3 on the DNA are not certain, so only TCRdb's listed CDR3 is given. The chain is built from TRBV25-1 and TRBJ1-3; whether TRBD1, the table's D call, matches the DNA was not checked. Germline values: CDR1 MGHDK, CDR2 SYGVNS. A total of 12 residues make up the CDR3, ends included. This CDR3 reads CACSVESGQAYF.

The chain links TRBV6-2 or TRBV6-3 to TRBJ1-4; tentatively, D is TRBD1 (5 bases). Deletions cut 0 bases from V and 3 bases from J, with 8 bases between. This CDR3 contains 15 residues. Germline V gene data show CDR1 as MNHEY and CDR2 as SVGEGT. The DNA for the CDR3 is TGTGCCAGCAGTTACTCGCTGGGGGCTAATGAAAAACTGTTTTTT. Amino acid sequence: CASSYSLGANEKLFF.

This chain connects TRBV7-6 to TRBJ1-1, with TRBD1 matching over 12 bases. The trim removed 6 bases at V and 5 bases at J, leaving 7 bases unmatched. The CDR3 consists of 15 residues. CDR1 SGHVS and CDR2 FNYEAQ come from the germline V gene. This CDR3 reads CASRLGQGAWTEAFF. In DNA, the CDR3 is TGTGCCAGCAGACTGGGACAGGGGGCATGGACTGAAGCTTTCTTT. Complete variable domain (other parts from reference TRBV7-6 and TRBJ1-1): GAGVSQSPRYKVTKRGQDVALRCDPISGHVSLYWYRQALGQGPEFLTYFNYEAQQDKSGLPNDRFSAERPEGSISTLTIQRTEQRDSAMYRCASRLGQGAWTEAFFGQGTRLTVV.

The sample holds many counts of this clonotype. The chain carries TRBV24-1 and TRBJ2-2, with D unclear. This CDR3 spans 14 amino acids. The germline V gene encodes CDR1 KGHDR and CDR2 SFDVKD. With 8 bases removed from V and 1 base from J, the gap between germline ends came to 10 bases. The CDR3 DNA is TGTGCCACCACGGCGACTCAGAACACCGGGGAGCTGTTTTTT. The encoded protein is CATTATQNTGELFF.

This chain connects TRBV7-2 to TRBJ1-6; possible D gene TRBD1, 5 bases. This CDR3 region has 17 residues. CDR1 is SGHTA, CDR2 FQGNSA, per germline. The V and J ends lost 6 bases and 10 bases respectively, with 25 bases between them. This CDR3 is CASSYGQRGTGTSPLHF. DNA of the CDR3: TGTGCCAGCAGTTACGGGCAAAGGGGCACGGGAACCTCACCCCTCCACTTT.

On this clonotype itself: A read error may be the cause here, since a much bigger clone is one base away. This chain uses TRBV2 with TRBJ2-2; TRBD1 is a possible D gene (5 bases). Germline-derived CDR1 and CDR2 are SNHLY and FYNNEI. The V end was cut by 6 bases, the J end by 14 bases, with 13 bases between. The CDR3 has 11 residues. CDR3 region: CASSVYRTLFF. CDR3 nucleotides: TGTGCCAGCAGCGTTTACAGGACCCTGTTTTTT.

CDR3 sequence (DNA): TGTGCCACCAGCGATCGGGCCCCATTAACTGGGGCCAACGTCCTGACTTTC. This gives the protein CATSDRAPLTGANVLTF. The V call is TRBV24-1, the J call TRBJ2-6; D is uncertain. V lost 7 bases and J 2 bases, leaving 17 bases between the germline ends. Germline V lookup: CDR1 KGHDR, CDR2 SFDVKD. CDR3 size: 17 residues.

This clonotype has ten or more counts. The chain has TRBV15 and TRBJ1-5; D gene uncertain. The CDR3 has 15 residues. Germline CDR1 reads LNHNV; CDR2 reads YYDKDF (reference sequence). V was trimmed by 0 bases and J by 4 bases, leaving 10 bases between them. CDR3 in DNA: TGTGCCACCAGCAGAGATCCTCTCGGGAATCAGCCCCAGCATTTT. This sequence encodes CATSRDPLGNQPQHF. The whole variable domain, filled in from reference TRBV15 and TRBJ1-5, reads DAMVIQNPRYQVTQFGKPVTLSCSQTLNHNVMYWYQQKSSQAPKLLFHYYDKDFNNEADTPDNFQSRRPNTSFCFLDIRSPGLGDTAMYLCATSRDPLGNQPQHFGDGTRLSIL.

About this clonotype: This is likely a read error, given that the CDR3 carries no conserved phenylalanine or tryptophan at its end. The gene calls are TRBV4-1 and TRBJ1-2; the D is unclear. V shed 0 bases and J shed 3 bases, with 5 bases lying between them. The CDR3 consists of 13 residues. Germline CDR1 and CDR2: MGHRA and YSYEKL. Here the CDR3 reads CASSQDLDYGYTS. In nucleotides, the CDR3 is TGCGCCAGCAGCCAAGACCTGGACTATGGCTACACCTCC.

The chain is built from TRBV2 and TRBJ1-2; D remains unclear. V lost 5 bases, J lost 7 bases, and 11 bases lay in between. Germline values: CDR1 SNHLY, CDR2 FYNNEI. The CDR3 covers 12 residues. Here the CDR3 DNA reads TGTGCCAGCAGTTCCTTGAGGACTGGCTACACCTTC. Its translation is CASSSLRTGYTF.